This entry lists 28 T cell receptor beta chains sequenced from one sample in a study of cytomegalovirus exposure and HLA in healthy donors. TCRdb's copy holds only in-frame clones and misses some; the assay was immunoSEQ multiplex PCR. Of 110,000 or so clones detected, approximately 91% appear once; the ten largest clones hold roughly 2.1%. Sequences were obtained from PBMCs. These receptors originate from a woman aged 18-29 years in good health and CMV-seronegative.

This clone was observed a few times. The V call is TRBV29-1, the J call TRBJ1-1; TRBD1 matches at 8 bases. The CDR3 length is 13 residues. Germline assignment: CDR1 SQVTM and CDR2 ANQGSEA. V was clipped by 5 bases and J by 4 bases; unmatched bases: 6. CDR3 residues: CSVRQGSGTEAFF. DNA of the CDR3: TGCAGCGTTAGACAGGGGAGCGGCACTGAAGCTTTCTTT.

This chain connects TRBV28 to TRBJ2-7; D perhaps matches TRBD2 (6 bases). The germline V and J ends were trimmed by 5 bases and 3 bases, with 14 bases remaining between them. The CDR3 length is 14 residues. Germline V gives CDR1 MDHEN, CDR2 SYDVKM. CDR3 loop: CASSPGTGIYEQYF. In DNA, the CDR3 is TGTGCCAGCAGTCCCGGGACTGGAATCTACGAGCAGTACTTC.

This rearrangement joins TRBV4-3 to TRBJ2-3, with TRBD1 identical over 8 bases. V dropped 5 bases and J dropped 5; count of bases not matched to a gene: 9. The CDR3 loop spans 15 amino acids. The V gene's germline CDR1 is LGHNA and CDR2 YSLEER. This CDR3 reads CASSKSNRGRDTQYF. In nucleotides, the CDR3 is TGCGCCAGCAGCAAAAGTAACAGGGGGAGAGATACGCAGTATTTT.

The chain carries TRBV25-1 and TRBJ2-7, with 7 bases lining up with TRBD1. From germline, CDR1 is MGHDK and CDR2 SYGVNS. The trim removed 6 bases at V and 6 bases at J, leaving 14 bases unmatched. There are 15 residues in the CDR3. The CDR3 here is CASSLGETGLVEQYF. CDR3 DNA: TGTGCCAGCAGCCTCGGAGAGACAGGGCTGGTCGAGCAGTACTTC.

The genes are TRBV9 and TRBJ2-7, with D unclear. The CDR3 consists of 10 residues. The germline V and J ends were trimmed by 7 bases and 3 bases, with 5 bases remaining between them. Per germline, CDR1 SGDLS and CDR2 YYNGEE. In DNA, the CDR3 is TGTGCCAGCGCGAACTACGAGCAGTACTTC. Protein product: CASANYEQYF.

The chain couples TRBV6-1 to TRBJ1-3, with TRBD1 identical over 9 bases. Germline loops: CDR1 MNHNS, CDR2 SASEGT. This CDR3 is built from 17 residues. V shed 4 bases, J shed 0 bases, and the junction held 7 bases outside the gene matches. Written as DNA, the CDR3 is TGTGCCAGCAGTGCGAGGGGGGACAGGGTCTCTGGAAACACCATATATTTT. Its translation: CASSARGDRVSGNTIYF.

The CDR3 here is CASSGRTGGSEQYF. In DNA, the CDR3 is TGTGCCAGCAGCGGTCGGACAGGGGGCTCCGAGCAGTACTTC. This chain connects TRBV7-2 to TRBJ2-7; the match to TRBD1 covers 11 bases. J lost 6 bases, V lost 5 bases, and 6 bases had no gene match. The CDR3 runs to 14 residues. In germline, CDR1 is SGHTA, CDR2 FQGNSA.

The chain couples TRBV29-1 to TRBJ2-7, with 7 bases aligning to TRBD1. This CDR3 has 15 amino acids. The trim removed 4 bases at V and 4 bases at J, leaving 13 bases unmatched. Per the germline V gene, CDR1 is SQVTM and CDR2 is ANQGSEA. CDR3 sequence: CSVGTATGLGYEQYF. The CDR3 bases are TGCAGCGTTGGTACAGCGACAGGGCTCGGGTACGAGCAGTACTTC.

The chain employs TRBV11-2 and TRBJ1-3; D is ambiguous. Trimming cost V 2 bases and J 8 bases, with 13 bases left between them. This CDR3 spans 14 amino acids. Looked up from germline, CDR1 is SGHAT and CDR2 is FQNNGV. CDR3 sequence reads: CASSLSPAVDTIYF. The CDR3 region has the DNA TGTGCCAGCAGCTTAAGCCCAGCGGTGGACACCATATATTTT.

For this clone: The limits of the CDR3 on the DNA are not certain, so only TCRdb's listed CDR3 is given. The chain couples TRBV27 to TRBJ2-2; no DNA check was done on the table's D call, TRBD2. 17 amino acids form the CDR3, both terminal residues included. Germline-derived CDR1 and CDR2 are MNHEY and SMNVEV (reference sequence). Here the CDR3 reads CASSFFFGSGNTGELFF.

The genes are TRBV9 and TRBJ1-2, with TRBD1 identical over 8 bases. The germline CDR1 and CDR2 sequences are SGDLS and YYNGEE. The CDR3 contains 14 residues. V dropped 3 bases and J dropped 7; count of bases not matched to a gene: 8. CDR3 in DNA: TGTGCCAGCAGCGACCCTCAGGGGGCTGGTGGCTACACCTTC. Amino acid sequence: CASSDPQGAGGYTF.

CDR3 DNA sequence: TGTGCCAGCAGTGAAGCGGGCAGGGGGGCTGGAAACACCATATATTTT. Protein: CASSEAGRGAGNTIYF. The chain employs TRBV6-1 and TRBJ1-3; 7 bases align to TRBD1. The V and J ends lost 0 bases and 2 bases, in that order; junction bases with no gene match: 4. From germline, CDR1 is MNHNS and CDR2 SASEGT. This CDR3 region has 16 residues.

This rearrangement joins TRBV18 to TRBJ1-6; possible D gene TRBD1, 5 bases. Germline CDR1 KGHSH, CDR2 LQKENI. This CDR3 is built from 14 residues. V shed 3 bases and J shed 9 bases, with 12 bases lying between them. The CDR3 spells CASSPDKGPSPLHF. CDR3 nucleotide sequence: TGTGCCAGCTCACCTGACAAGGGGCCTTCACCCCTCCACTTT. Combining the CDR3 with reference TRBV18 and TRBJ1-6 gives the whole variable domain NAGVMQNPRHLVRRRGQEARLRCSPMKGHSHVYWYRQLPEEGLKFMVYLQKENIIDESGMPKERFSAEFPKEGPSILRIQQVVRGDSAAYFCASSPDKGPSPLHFGNGTRLTVT.

The chain recombines TRBV7-6 with TRBJ2-1; 11 nucleotides align to TRBD2. The CDR3 runs to 18 residues. V lost 2 bases and J lost 0; bases outside the gene matches: 6. Germline CDR1 reads SGHVS; CDR2 reads FNYEAQ. The CDR3 DNA reads TGTGCCAGCAGCTTAACCCTAGCGGGGGGCAGCTCCTACAATGAGCAGTTCTTC. It encodes CASSLTLAGGSSYNEQFF.

The CDR3 here is CASIGTSGSRSDTQYF. In DNA, the CDR3 is TGTGCCAGCATAGGCACTAGCGGGAGTCGGTCAGATACGCAGTATTTT. The rearrangement uses TRBV2 and TRBJ2-3; 11 nucleotides line up with TRBD2. Germline V gives CDR1 SNHLY, CDR2 FYNNEI. After removal of 7 bases from V and 4 bases from J, the junction contained 10 bases not matched to a gene. The CDR3 totals 16 residues.

CDR3 amino acids: CASSAAGGGGEKLFF. The CDR3 region has the DNA TGTGCCAGCAGCGCCGCCGGGGGGGGTGGCGAAAAACTGTTTTTT. The chain employs TRBV13 and TRBJ1-4; D is perhaps TRBD1 (5 bases). Germline V gene data show CDR1 as PRHDT and CDR2 as FYEKMQ (reference sequence). The CDR3 consists of 15 residues. Trimming removed 5 bases from V and 8 bases from J, with 18 bases in between. Drawing the rest from reference TRBV13 and TRBJ1-4, the complete variable domain is AAGVIQSPRHLIKEKRETATLKCYPIPRHDTVYWYQQGPGQDPQFLISFYEKMQSDKGSIPDRFSAQQFSDYHSELNMSSLELGDSALYFCASSAAGGGGEKLFFGSGTQLSVL.

This clone is a singleton in its sample. The chain combines TRBV4-3 with TRBJ1-2; D may be TRBD1 (6 bases). CDR3 length: 14 amino acids. Germline V gene lookup returns CDR1 LGHNA and CDR2 YSLEER. Trimming took 0 bases from V and 1 from J, leaving 6 bases between them. The CDR3 is CASSQEDSNYGYTF. In DNA, the CDR3 is TGCGCCAGCAGCCAAGAGGACAGTAACTATGGCTACACCTTC.

The rearrangement links TRBV7-6 to TRBJ1-1, with 7 bases lining up with TRBD1. The CDR3 length is 14 residues. Germline V gives CDR1 SGHVS, CDR2 FNYEAQ. The V segment lost 5 bases and the J segment 5 bases; nucleotides outside the gene matches: 8. CDR3 protein: CASSPRQGWTEAFF. As DNA, the CDR3 is TGTGCCAGCAGCCCGAGACAGGGATGGACTGAAGCTTTCTTT.

The V call is TRBV11-1, the J call TRBJ2-7; D may be TRBD2 (5 bases). Germline assignment: CDR1 SGHAT and CDR2 FQDESV (reference sequence). The CDR3 is made up of 15 amino acids. V was clipped by 5 bases and J by 4 bases, with 18 bases between them. CDR3 nucleotide sequence: TGTGCCAGCAGCCTAGAGAGGGTTTCGTTTTACGAGCAGTACTTC. Its translation: CASSLERVSFYEQYF.

In its sample, this clone was seen once. The chain joins TRBV18 to TRBJ2-7; D is undetermined. From germline, CDR1 is KGHSH and CDR2 LQKENI. Trimming removed 5 bases from V and 5 bases from J, with 13 bases in between. The CDR3 spans 13 residues. The chain's CDR3 is CASSSNPSDEQYF. DNA of the CDR3: TGTGCCAGCTCATCAAACCCCAGTGACGAGCAGTACTTC.

The gene calls are TRBV6-1 and TRBJ1-1; D remains unclear. This CDR3 spans 15 amino acids. CDR1 MNHNS and CDR2 SASEGT come from the germline V gene. The germline V and J ends were trimmed by 3 bases and 1 base, with 12 bases remaining between them. The DNA for the CDR3 is TGTGCCAGCAGTGATCCCCAGCGAAAGAACACTGAAGCTTTCTTT. It specifies CASSDPQRKNTEAFF.

In this sample, this clone turned up once. Written as DNA, the CDR3 is TGCGCCAGCAGTCGCCCACTCCGAAGAATGGGTGGGAGGACACCCCTCCACTTT. Amino acid sequence: CASSRPLRRMGGRTPLHF. The V and J genes are TRBV23-1 and TRBJ1-6; D remains ambiguous. TRBV23-1 is classed as an ORF, of uncertain function. The CDR3 extends over 18 amino acids. V lost 4 bases, J lost 11 bases, and 27 bases lay in between.

The chain combines TRBV28 with TRBJ1-2, with TRBD1 matching 12 bases. Germline V lookup: CDR1 MDHEN, CDR2 SYDVKM. CDR3 length equals 17 residues. V gave up 8 bases and J gave up 4 bases; unmatched junction bases: 14. This chain's CDR3 is CASGRPGTGGGRYGYTF. Written as DNA, the CDR3 is TGTGCCAGCGGACGGCCCGGGACAGGGGGCGGTCGCTATGGCTACACCTTC.

There are a few counts of this clone. The chain joins TRBV4-2 to TRBJ2-2; possible D gene TRBD2, 5 bases. The CDR3 loop spans 16 amino acids. V lost 0 bases and J 6 bases, leaving 14 bases between the germline ends. CDR1 and CDR2 (germline): LGHNA, YNFKEQ. Written as DNA, the CDR3 is TGTGCCAGCAGCCAAGAGTCAGGAGGTTTGTCCGGGGAGCTGTTTTTT. It specifies CASSQESGGLSGELFF.

This chain connects TRBV7-9 to TRBJ2-3; perhaps TRBD2 as D (6 bases). CDR3 length: 14 amino acids. Germline V gene lookup returns CDR1 SEHNR and CDR2 FQNEAQ (reference sequence). V lost 4 bases and J 2 bases, leaving 10 bases between the germline ends. CDR3 bases: TGTGCCAGCAGCTCCGGACTATCCACAGATACGCAGTATTTT. This gives the protein CASSSGLSTDTQYF. The full variable domain, with the rest looked up from reference TRBV7-9 and TRBJ2-3, is DTGVSQNPRHKITKRGQNVTFRCDPISEHNRLYWYRQTLGQGPEFLTYFQNEAQLEKSRLLSDRFSAERPKGSFSTLEIQRTEQGDSAMYLCASSSGLSTDTQYFGPGTRLTVL.

The rearrangement joins TRBV28 to TRBJ1-1, with D possibly TRBD1 on 5 matching bases. The CDR3 spans 15 residues. Germline CDR1 MDHEN, CDR2 SYDVKM. V lost 2 bases and J lost 3, with 13 bases in between. The CDR3 DNA sequence: TGTGCCAGCAGTTTACGGACACAACGGTACACTGAAGCTTTCTTT. Residues: CASSLRTQRYTEAFF.

The V and J genes are TRBV4-3 and TRBJ2-2, with 9 bases aligning to TRBD1. Germline V gives CDR1 LGHNA, CDR2 YSLEER. The CDR3 consists of 16 residues. The junction had 7 bases not matched to a gene; V was cut back by 1 base and J by 7 bases. The CDR3 spells CASSQAPGQGRGELFF. The CDR3 DNA sequence: TGCGCCAGCAGCCAAGCTCCAGGACAGGGGCGCGGGGAGCTGTTTTTT.

This clone has just a few counts. CDR3 region: CASSDGQGATDTQYF. Written as DNA, the CDR3 is TGTGCCAGCAGTGACGGACAGGGGGCAACAGATACGCAGTATTTT. The V and J genes are TRBV6-4 and TRBJ2-3; 11 positions match TRBD1. Losses at the gene ends were 2 bases for V and 3 bases for J; bases not matched to a gene: 1. The germline V gene has CDR1 MRHNA and CDR2 SNTAGT. The length of the CDR3 is 15 residues.